This passage covers 28 T cell receptor beta chains from one sample sequenced in a study of T cells in Graves' hyperthyroidism and ophthalmopathy. Amplification yielded TCR beta CDR3 regions, with RNA transcripts as the source. HTBI primers drove first-round RT-PCR of the TCR CDR3. TCRdb independently ran MiXCR on the multiplex PCR reads; one entry per CDR3 protein. The table lists about 96,000 distinct CDR3 sequences, about 51% of them singletons, with 25% to 30% in the top ten. The sequenced sample consisted of blood. The receptors shown here come from a woman in her forties with Graves' hyperthyroidism.

Ten or more counts support this clonotype. The chain is built from TRBV6-1 and TRBJ1-5; D not certain. The CDR3 totals 12 residues. V dropped 3 bases and J dropped 6 bases, with 6 bases sitting between them. Per germline, CDR1 MNHNS and CDR2 SASEGT. As DNA, the CDR3 is TGTGCCAGCAGTGAGTCGGGTCAGCCCCAGCATTTT. It translates to CASSESGQPQHF.

The sample holds many counts of this clonotype. The chain couples TRBV10-3 to TRBJ2-5; 7 bases align to TRBD2. Looked up from germline, CDR1 is ENHRY and CDR2 is SYGVKD. The ends lost 6 bases at V and 3 bases at J; junction bases unmatched: 7. CDR3 length: 14 amino acids. CDR3 in DNA: TGTGCCATCAGCCCCCGGGGAGGGAAAGAGACCCAGTACTTC. Translation gives CAISPRGGKETQYF.

On this clonotype: The final CDR3 position lacks the conserved phenylalanine or tryptophan, pointing to a likely read error. The DNA is left out, because the CDR3 cannot be placed on it with certainty; the CDR3 is given as TCRdb lists it. The gene calls are TRBV11-2 and TRBJ2-5; the table calls TRBD1, which could not be checked here. Germline assignment: CDR1 SGHAT and CDR2 FQNNGV. The CDR3 region is 13 residues in length, termini included. The CDR3 region is CASRRQGHETQYL.

This sequence joins TRBV7-2 and TRBJ2-2, with 10 bases matching TRBD2. CDR3 length: 21 residues. Per germline, CDR1 SGHTA and CDR2 FQGNSA. Trimming removed 8 bases from V and 0 bases from J; junction bases left unmatched: 21. CDR3 region: CASGYPWTSGTLNANTGELFF. DNA of the CDR3: TGTGCCAGCGGTTATCCTTGGACTAGCGGTACCTTAAATGCGAACACCGGGGAGCTGTTTTTT.

Remarks on this clonotype: This may stem from a read error, because a much larger clone lies one nucleotide away. The chain recombines TRBV2 with TRBJ2-1, with 8 bases identical to TRBD2. CDR1 and CDR2 (germline): SNHLY, FYNNEI. The CDR3 has 14 amino acids. The CDR3 DNA is TGTGTCAGCAGTGAGAGCGGGAGTTACAATGAGCAGTTCTTC. Translated, it gives CVSSESGSYNEQFF.

V is TRBV2 and J is TRBJ1-4; D unclear. The germline CDR1 and CDR2 sequences are SNHLY and FYNNEI. The CDR3 spans 10 residues. The CDR3, as DNA: TGTGCTAGGCGAGATGAAAAACTGTTTTTT. This translates into CARRDEKLFF.

This clonotype was seen at least ten times. The V call is TRBV7-2, the J call TRBJ1-3; the D is unclear. CDR3 size: 13 residues. Germline-derived CDR1 and CDR2 are SGHTA and FQGNSA. The V gene lost 4 bases and the J gene lost 4 bases, with 8 bases spanning the gap. CDR3 region: CASSSSGGNTIYF. For the CDR3, the DNA is TGTGCCAGCAGCTCCTCGGGGGGAAACACCATATATTTT.

V is TRBV10-3 and J is TRBJ1-3, with 9 nucleotides matching TRBD1. Per the germline V gene, CDR1 is ENHRY and CDR2 is SYGVKD. The CDR3 covers 13 residues. V trimming: 6 bases; J trimming: 7 bases; junction bases outside the gene matches: 4. The CDR3 bases are TGTGCCATCAGGGGGACAGGGAGGAACACCATATATTTT. Amino acids: CAIRGTGRNTIYF.

Many counts were recorded for this clonotype. The chain couples TRBV9 to TRBJ2-2; perhaps TRBD2 as D (6 bases). The germline V gene encodes CDR1 SGDLS and CDR2 YYNGEE. The CDR3 loop spans 15 amino acids. The V gene lost 4 bases and the J gene lost 0 bases, with 10 bases spanning the gap. In DNA form, the CDR3 reads TGTGCCAGCAGCCGCGGGGCCCCGAACACCGGGGAGCTGTTTTTT. Protein sequence: CASSRGAPNTGELFF.

The chain combines TRBV9 with TRBJ2-7; 12 positions agree with TRBD2. The CDR3 covers 16 residues. Trimming took 4 bases from V and 6 from J; bases not matched to a gene: 11. Germline CDR1 is SGDLS and CDR2 is YYNGEE. CDR3 loop: CASSTWTSGTMGEQYF. DNA for the CDR3: TGTGCCAGCAGCACTTGGACTAGCGGGACCATGGGCGAGCAGTACTTC.

The chain carries TRBV10-3 and TRBJ2-5; tentatively, D is TRBD1 (5 bases). The CDR3 covers 12 residues. The V gene's germline CDR1 is ENHRY and CDR2 SYGVKD. V was clipped by 6 bases and J by 5 bases, with 10 bases between them. CDR3 sequence: CAIRGREETQYF. The CDR3 DNA reads as TGTGCCATCAGGGGGCGCGAGGAGACCCAGTACTTC.

This clonotype came up many times. The chain employs TRBV7-8 and TRBJ2-7, with D perhaps matching TRBD1 (6 bases). Germline-derived CDR1 and CDR2 are SGHVS and FQNEAQ. The CDR3 length is 13 residues. V was cut by 5 bases and J by 2 bases, with 10 bases left in between. DNA for the CDR3: TGTGCCAGCAGCACGGACAGTACCTACGAGCAGTACTTC. Protein: CASSTDSTYEQYF.

This clonotype was counted many times. The V call is TRBV20-1, the J call TRBJ1-1, with 9 bases matching TRBD1. Trimming at V came to 0 bases and at J to 5 bases, leaving 10 bases not matched to a gene. The germline gives CDR1 DFQATT, CDR2 SNEGSKA (reference sequence). The length of the CDR3 is 16 residues. CDR3 residues: CSARDWVGTGMTEAFF. The CDR3 nucleotides are TGCAGTGCTAGAGATTGGGTAGGGACAGGGATGACTGAAGCTTTCTTT.

This clonotype was recorded a few times. The chain recombines TRBV29-1 with TRBJ1-1; D is ambiguous. Looked up from germline, CDR1 is SQVTM and CDR2 is ANQGSEA. V was pared by 2 bases and J by 3 bases, with 4 bases between. This CDR3 has 11 amino acids. The CDR3 loop reads CSVERDTEAFF. CDR3 nucleotide sequence: TGCAGCGTTGAACGGGACACTGAAGCTTTCTTT.

The chain couples TRBV24-1 to TRBJ1-5; TRBD1 matches 10 bases. The CDR3 totals 12 residues. Germline V gene sequence: CDR1 KGHDR, CDR2 SFDVKD. Trimming at V came to 4 bases and at J to 15 bases, leaving 5 bases not matched to a gene. The CDR3 here is CATSDPRTGGHF. CDR3 nucleotide sequence: TGTGCCACCAGTGACCCCAGGACAGGGGGGCATTTT.

The chain is built from TRBV9 and TRBJ1-3; possibly TRBD1 for D (6 bases). Trimming took off 0 bases at V and 7 bases at J, with 11 bases between the two ends. CDR1 SGDLS and CDR2 YYNGEE come from the germline V gene. This CDR3 spans 14 amino acids. CDR3 region: CASSVGGGPNTIYF. CDR3 nucleotide sequence: TGTGCCAGCAGCGTAGGTGGGGGCCCGAACACCATATATTTT.

The rearrangement links TRBV2 to TRBJ1-2; 8 bases line up with TRBD1. This CDR3 is 14 amino acids long. V shed 3 bases, J shed 4 bases, and the junction held 4 bases outside the gene matches. The germline CDR1 and CDR2 sequences are SNHLY and FYNNEI. The CDR3 DNA follows: TGTGCCAGCAGTGAGACAGGGGAGGCCTATGGCTACACCTTC. Protein sequence: CASSETGEAYGYTF.

The genes are TRBV4-2 and TRBJ1-2; D remains unclear. CDR1 and CDR2 (germline): LGHNA, YNFKEQ. CDR3 size: 14 residues. V lost 4 bases, J lost 0 bases, and 9 bases lay in between. The CDR3 DNA sequence: TGTGCCAGCAGCCCCCGGACCACTAACTATGGCTACACCTTC. This gives the protein CASSPRTTNYGYTF.

The chain has TRBV7-3 and TRBJ2-5, with TRBD1 identical over 8 bases. CDR1 is SGHTA and CDR2 is FQGTGA in the germline V gene. V trimming: 3 bases; J trimming: 1 base; junction bases outside the gene matches: 4. The CDR3 runs 15 residues. The CDR3, as DNA: TGTGCCAGCAGCTTGGCCGGGACAGGCCAAGAGACCCAGTACTTC. Residues: CASSLAGTGQETQYF.

The V and J genes are TRBV11-1 and TRBJ2-2, with D perhaps assigned TRBD1 or TRBD2 (5 bases each). The germline V gene encodes CDR1 SGHAT and CDR2 FQDESV (reference sequence). V was pared by 0 bases and J by 4 bases, with 6 bases between. This CDR3 region has 14 residues. In DNA form, the CDR3 reads TGTGCCAGCAGCTTAGCGGGACCCACCGGGGAGCTGTTTTTT. Its translation is CASSLAGPTGELFF.

The chain couples TRBV7-9 to TRBJ2-6; TRBD2 matches 7 bases. V shed 0 bases, J shed 0 bases, and the junction held 2 bases outside the gene matches. Germline loops: CDR1 SEHNR, CDR2 FQNEAQ (reference sequence). This CDR3 region has 17 residues. CDR3 in DNA: TGTGCCAGCAGCTTAGCTGGGAGGGCCTCTGGGGCCAACGTCCTGACTTTC. Amino acids: CASSLAGRASGANVLTF.

This chain links TRBV9 with TRBJ1-5; D not certain. This CDR3 comprises 15 residues. V was shortened by 0 bases and J by 14 bases, with 21 bases between the two germline ends. The V gene's germline CDR1 is SGDLS and CDR2 YYNGEE. The CDR3 bases are TGTGCCAGCAGCGTAGCTCCGACTAGCGGGAACTACGAGCATTTT. Residues: CASSVAPTSGNYEHF.

Ten or more counts support this clonotype. V and J are TRBV29-1 and TRBJ1-3; TRBD1 might be the D (5 bases). This CDR3 spans 16 amino acids. V lost 5 bases and J 0 bases, leaving 17 bases between the germline ends. Germline V gives CDR1 SQVTM, CDR2 ANQGSEA. The CDR3: CSVSGTASNSGNTIYF. The CDR3 coding sequence is TGCAGCGTTTCCGGGACCGCGTCTAACTCTGGAAACACCATATATTTT. Filled out from reference TRBV29-1 and TRBJ1-3, the complete variable domain reads SAVISQKPSRDICQRGTSLTIQCQVDSQVTMMFWYRQQPGQSLTLIATANQGSEATYESGFVIDKFPISRPNLTFSTLTVSNMSPEDSSIYLCSVSGTASNSGNTIYFGEGSWLTVV.

This chain connects TRBV20-1 to TRBJ1-6; the D is unclear. This CDR3 comprises 15 residues. The germline V gene encodes CDR1 DFQATT and CDR2 SNEGSKA (reference sequence). V was shortened by 4 bases and J by 7 bases, with 17 bases between the two germline ends. The DNA for the CDR3 is TGCAGTGCTATCCTCGCTGGGCAGGCCAATTCACCCCTCCACTTT. Amino acid sequence: CSAILAGQANSPLHF.

In this sample, this clonotype turned up a few times. The V call is TRBV7-9, the J call TRBJ2-6, with TRBD1 matching 9 bases. Germline V lookup: CDR1 SEHNR, CDR2 FQNEAQ (reference sequence). The CDR3 spans 17 residues. V lost 6 bases to trimming and J lost 0 bases; unmatched junction nucleotides: 6. The CDR3 loop reads CASSSDRGTSGANVLTF. The CDR3 nucleotides are TGTGCCAGCAGTTCGGACAGGGGAACCTCTGGGGCCAACGTCCTGACTTTC.

The chain uses TRBV2 and TRBJ2-5, with 10 positions matching TRBD2. V gave up 2 bases and J gave up 5 bases; unmatched junction bases: 8. CDR3 size: 16 residues. The germline V gene encodes CDR1 SNHLY and CDR2 FYNNEI. The CDR3 sequence is CASSESGLAGVETQYF. For the CDR3, the DNA is TGTGCCAGCAGTGAAAGTGGTCTAGCGGGAGTGGAGACCCAGTACTTC.

The V call is TRBV5-1, the J call TRBJ1-6; 7 positions match TRBD1. This CDR3 contains 16 residues. Unmatched junction bases numbered 10, after V lost 2 bases and J lost 8 bases. Germline V CDR1 and CDR2: SGHRS, YFSETQ. CDR3 loop: CASSLGGGGEYSPLHF. CDR3 DNA sequence: TGCGCCAGCAGCTTAGGGGGCGGCGGAGAGTATTCACCCCTCCACTTT.

The rearrangement uses TRBV29-1 and TRBJ2-5; TRBD2 aligns across 12 bases. Germline values: CDR1 SQVTM, CDR2 ANQGSEA. The CDR3 runs to 15 residues. V shed 6 bases and J 1 base; nucleotides not matched to a gene: 6. CDR3 in amino acids: CSVGPSGRAQETQYF. In DNA, the CDR3 is TGCAGCGTGGGCCCTAGCGGGAGGGCCCAAGAGACCCAGTACTTC.